The rows below give T cell receptor beta chains drawn from one sample of a study of blood T cell dynamics during melanoma immunotherapy. Profiling relied on immunoSEQ multiplex PCR, and the TCRdb table lists in-frame clones only, not all of them. The sample has more than 8,000 clones, more than 70% seen once. The specimen comprised blood, sampled from a patient treated with checkpoint blockade. The origin of the receptors is a human donor with melanoma. CDR3s include the opening cysteine and the closing phenylalanine or tryptophan. The D gene is left open where the match is weak. Clone size is given for some rows only: seen once, a few or many times, or a class if the clone is expanded.

D: -; V: TRBV2; J: TRBJ1-2; size: few; CDR3: CASSDVTFAYGYTF; DNA: TGTGCCAGCAGTGACGTCACTTTTGCCTATGGCTACACCTTC
D: -; V: TRBV5-1; J: TRBJ1-6; size: -; CDR3: CASSLDWGSPLHF; DNA: TGCGCCAGCAGCTTGGATTGGGGTTCACCCCTCCACTTT
D: TRBD1; V: TRBV18; J: TRBJ2-7; size: once; CDR3: CASSRKQGSDEQYF; DNA: TGTGCCAGCTCACGAAAACAGGGGAGCGACGAGCAGTACTTC
D: -; V: TRBV6-4; J: TRBJ1-2; size: -; CDR3: CASSEPGFGGYTF; DNA: TGTGCCAGCAGTGAACCAGGGTTTGGTGGCTACACCTTC
D: TRBD1; V: TRBV7-6; J: TRBJ2-7; size: -; CDR3: CASSPQGLNPYEQYF; DNA: TGTGCCAGCAGCCCACAGGGGCTGAATCCCTACGAGCAGTACTTC
D: -; V: TRBV28; J: TRBJ1-5; size: -; CDR3: CATNENMGYHNQPQHF; DNA: TGTGCCACCAATGAAAATATGGGGTACCACAATCAGCCCCAGCATTTT
D: -; V: TRBV19; J: TRBJ2-2; size: -; CDR3: CASSISVGAGHGELFF; DNA: TGTGCCAGTAGTATATCGGTTGGAGCGGGCCACGGGGAGCTGTTTTTT
D: -; V: TRBV18; J: TRBJ1-6; size: -; CDR3: CASSRQRRDSPLHF; DNA: TGTGCCAGCTCACGACAGAGGAGGGATTCACCCCTCCACTTT
D: -; V: TRBV30; J: TRBJ1-1; size: -; CDR3: CAWSPTKETGNTEAFF; DNA: TGTGCCTGGAGTCCGACGAAGGAGACTGGGAACACTGAAGCTTTCTTT
D: -; V: TRBV11-2; J: TRBJ2-7; size: -; CDR3: CASSPFREQYF; DNA: TGTGCCAGCAGCCCTTTCCGGGAGCAGTACTTC
D: -; V: TRBV4-3; J: TRBJ1-2; size: -; CDR3: CASSQDVGDGRGNYGYTF; DNA: TGCGCCAGCAGCCAAGATGTTGGGGACGGAAGGGGTAACTATGGCTACACCTTC
D: TRBD2; V: TRBV5-5; J: TRBJ2-7; size: -; CDR3: CASSLAGTSGPSSYEQYF; DNA: TGTGCCAGCAGCTTGGCGGGGACTAGCGGCCCTAGCTCCTACGAGCAGTACTTC
D: -; V: TRBV28; J: TRBJ1-1; size: -; CDR3: CASSLWGQGASEAFF; DNA: TGTGCCAGCAGTTTGTGGGGCCAGGGAGCCTCTGAAGCTTTCTTT
D: TRBD1; V: TRBV30; J: TRBJ2-7; size: -; CDR3: CAWSAGTGNSYEQYF; DNA: TGTGCCTGGAGTGCCGGGACAGGGAATTCCTACGAGCAGTACTTC
D: -; V: TRBV18; J: TRBJ1-1; size: -; CDR3: CASQDPVNTEAFF; DNA: TGTGCCAGCCAAGACCCTGTGAACACTGAAGCTTTCTTT
D: -; V: TRBV10-3; J: TRBJ1-3; size: -; CDR3: CAMSSSGNTIYF; DNA: TGTGCCATGAGCAGCTCTGGAAACACCATATATTTT
D: -; V: TRBV7-3; J: TRBJ1-1; size: -; CDR3: CASSLKLVVGGETEAFF; DNA: TGTGCCAGCAGCTTAAAACTGGTAGTTGGGGGGGAGACTGAAGCTTTCTTT
D: -; V: TRBV6-1; J: TRBJ2-7; size: -; CDR3: CASREGGTSSYEQYF; DNA: TGTGCCAGCAGAGAAGGGGGGACGAGCTCCTACGAGCAGTACTTC
D: -; V: TRBV4-1; J: TRBJ1-4; size: -; CDR3: CASSQDRAPSEKLFF; DNA: TGCGCCAGCAGCCAAGACCGGGCCCCGAGTGAAAAACTGTTTTTT
D: TRBD1; V: TRBV5-1; J: TRBJ1-1; size: once; CDR3: CASRERDSRNTEAFF; DNA: TGCGCCAGCAGGGAACGGGACAGTAGGAACACTGAAGCTTTCTTT
D: TRBD1; V: TRBV15; J: TRBJ1-5; size: -; CDR3: CATSREDRDNQPQHF; DNA: TGTGCCACCAGCAGAGAGGACAGGGACAATCAGCCCCAGCATTTT
D: -; V: TRBV11-2; J: TRBJ2-7; size: once; CDR3: CASSLAGQLYEQYF; DNA: TGTGCCAGCAGCTTAGCGGGACAACTATACGAGCAGTACTTC
D: -; V: TRBV4-2; J: TRBJ2-7; size: once; CDR3: CASRNLWARSYEQYF; DNA: TGTGCCAGCAGGAACTTGTGGGCTAGGTCCTACGAGCAGTACTTC
D: -; V: TRBV5-1; J: TRBJ1-3; size: -; CDR3: CASSLDGLSGNTIYF; DNA: TGCGCCAGCAGCTTAGACGGTCTCTCTGGAAACACCATATATTTT
D: -; V: TRBV27; J: TRBJ2-7; size: -; CDR3: CASSPRGRGRVVGEQYF; DNA: TGTGCCAGCAGTCCAAGGGGGAGGGGCAGGGTAGTCGGCGAGCAGTACTTC
D: -; V: TRBV19; J: TRBJ1-4; size: -; CDR3: CASSIWGRHEKLFF; DNA: TGTGCCAGTAGTATCTGGGGAAGACATGAAAAACTGTTTTTT
D: -; V: TRBV6-4; J: TRBJ2-7; size: -; CDR3: CASSLDGRGSYEQYF; DNA: TGTGCCAGCAGTCTGGACGGACGGGGATCCTACGAGCAGTACTTC
D: TRBD1; V: TRBV25-1; J: TRBJ2-4; size: -; CDR3: CASQGDNLAKNIQYF; DNA: TGTGCCAGCCAGGGGGACAACCTAGCCAAAAACATTCAGTACTTC
D: -; V: TRBV19; J: TRBJ1-2; size: -; CDR3: CASTLGRDNFNYGYTF; DNA: TGTGCCAGTACCCTAGGCAGGGACAACTTTAACTATGGCTACACCTTC
D: TRBD1; V: TRBV28; J: TRBJ1-4; size: -; CDR3: CASSLPLGTVNEKLFF; DNA: TGTGCCAGCAGTTTACCCCTCGGGACAGTTAATGAAAAACTGTTTTTT
D: -; V: TRBV28; J: TRBJ2-7; size: -; CDR3: CASGTMTSSYEQYF; DNA: TGTGCCAGCGGAACGATGACATCTTCCTACGAGCAGTACTTC
D: -; V: TRBV10-3; J: TRBJ2-7; size: -; CDR3: CAISFGNEQYF; DNA: TGTGCCATCAGTTTTGGGAACGAGCAGTACTTC
D: -; V: TRBV4-1; J: TRBJ2-7; size: -; CDR3: CASSQGAGAYEQYF; DNA: TGCGCCAGCAGCCAAGGGGCAGGGGCCTACGAGCAGTACTTC
D: TRBD2; V: TRBV7-7; J: TRBJ2-5; size: -; CDR3: CASSLATGGGEQYF; DNA: TGTGCTAGCAGCTTAGCGACGGGAGGTGGGGAGCAGTACTTC
D: TRBD1; V: TRBV30; J: TRBJ1-5; size: -; CDR3: CAWSWDRGQPQHF; DNA: TGTGCCTGGAGTTGGGACAGGGGCCAGCCCCAGCATTTT
D: TRBD1; V: TRBV6-1; J: TRBJ1-5; size: -; CDR3: CASSGPRDRGLPSNQPQHF; DNA: TGTGCCAGCAGTGGCCCTCGGGACAGGGGGCTACCTAGCAATCAGCCCCAGCATTTT
D: -; V: TRBV6-5; J: TRBJ1-4; size: -; CDR3: CASSPGYRYEKLFF; DNA: TGTGCCAGCAGCCCGGGCTACCGTTATGAAAAACTGTTTTTT
D: -; V: TRBV19; J: TRBJ1-3; size: once; CDR3: CASSRRTAGNTIYF; DNA: TGTGCCAGTAGTAGGAGGACAGCTGGAAACACCATATATTTT
D: -; V: TRBV30; J: TRBJ1-5; size: -; CDR3: CACSKGQNSNQPQHF; DNA: TGTGCCTGTTCTAAAGGACAGAATAGCAATCAGCCCCAGCATTTT
D: -; V: TRBV27; J: TRBJ2-7; size: -; CDR3: CASSPTGSAHYEQYF; DNA: TGTGCCAGCAGTCCTACAGGGTCCGCTCACTACGAGCAGTACTTC
D: -; V: TRBV29-1; J: TRBJ1-2; size: -; CDR3: CSVVRTDYGYTF; DNA: TGCAGCGTTGTAAGGACGGACTATGGCTACACCTTC